The 5 T cell receptor beta chains below come from one sample, sequenced in a study of cytotoxic CD8 clonotypes in ibrutinib-treated CLL. The protocol was immunoSEQ multiplex PCR, while the TCRdb copy is restricted to in-frame clones and leaves out a portion. The sample lists about 68,000 clones, approximately 71% seen once, with around 5.8% in the top ten. This specimen was PBMCs, taken after 12 months of ibrutinib treatment. These receptor sequences come from a human donor with chronic lymphocytic leukemia.

The V call is TRBV19, the J call TRBJ1-4, with D hard to call. Germline CDR1 is LNHDA and CDR2 is SQIVND (reference sequence). The CDR3 is made up of 12 amino acids. V shed 3 bases and J shed 8 bases, with 7 bases lying between them. CDR3 sequence: CASSIRGEKLFF. In DNA form, the CDR3 reads TGTGCCAGTAGTATTCGAGGGGAAAAACTGTTTTTT.

The V call is TRBV6-5, the J call TRBJ1-6, with TRBD1 matching 8 bases. The CDR3 totals 15 residues. Germline-derived CDR1 and CDR2 are MNHEY and SVGAGI. Losses at the gene ends were 5 bases for V and 2 bases for J; bases not matched to a gene: 2. The chain's CDR3 is CASSTTGAYNSPLHF. CDR3 in DNA: TGTGCCAGCAGTACGACAGGGGCCTATAATTCACCCCTCCACTTT.

The gene calls are TRBV5-4 and TRBJ1-2, with D possibly matching TRBD1 (5 bases). V dropped 2 bases and J dropped 6 bases, with 17 bases sitting between them. The CDR3 has 15 residues. Germline CDR1 SGHNT, CDR2 YYREEE (reference sequence). The CDR3 DNA sequence: TGTGCCAGCAGCTTCACTTTCTCCCCGGGGGATGGCTACACCTTC. Protein sequence: CASSFTFSPGDGYTF.

This chain uses TRBV30 with TRBJ1-5; no reliable D call. Trimming shortened V by 0 bases and J by 7 bases, and 10 bases separated the two germline ends. The CDR3 contains 13 residues. Germline CDR1 GTSNPN, CDR2 SVGIG (reference sequence). The CDR3 bases are TGTGCCTGGAGTGTACCGGGTGGGCAGCCCCAGCATTTT. Translation gives CAWSVPGGQPQHF.

The V and J genes are TRBV6-5 and TRBJ1-2; tentative D call: TRBD1 (5 bases). This CDR3 has 14 amino acids. The germline V gene encodes CDR1 MNHEY and CDR2 SVGAGI. V shed 6 bases and J shed 4 bases, with 15 bases lying between them. CDR3 nucleotide sequence: TGTGCCAGCAGCCGCGGGACCGCCCTCTATGGCTACACCTTC. This encodes CASSRGTALYGYTF.